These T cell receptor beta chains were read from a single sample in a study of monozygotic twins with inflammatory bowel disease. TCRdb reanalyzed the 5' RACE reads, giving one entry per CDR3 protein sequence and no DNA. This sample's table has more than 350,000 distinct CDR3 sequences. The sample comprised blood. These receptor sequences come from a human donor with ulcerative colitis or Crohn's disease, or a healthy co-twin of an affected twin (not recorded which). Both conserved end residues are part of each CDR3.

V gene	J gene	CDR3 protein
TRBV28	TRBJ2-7	CASSPLGFYEQYF
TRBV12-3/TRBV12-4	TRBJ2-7	CASRSSWDVSYEQYF
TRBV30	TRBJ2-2	CAWTGGPGELFF
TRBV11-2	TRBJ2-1	CASRDSGIGYNEQFF
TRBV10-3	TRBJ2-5	CAISESGQRQETQYF
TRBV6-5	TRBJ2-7	CASSPGPYEQYF
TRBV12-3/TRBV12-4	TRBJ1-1	CASSKVNTEAFF
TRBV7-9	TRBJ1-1	CASSLGTGETEAFF
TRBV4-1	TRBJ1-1	CASSQDQRVAEAFF
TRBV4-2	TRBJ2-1	CASSQGVGQGDYNEQFF
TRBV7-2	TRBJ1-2	CASSSQGTGGYTF
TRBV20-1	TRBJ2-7	CSAREGTRAYEQYF